This T cell receptor beta chain was documented in a study of regulatory T cells in long-lasting Graves disease. A word on this clonotype: Its antigen is unknown.

iRepertoire HTBI primers and Arm-PCR of CDR3 regions built TCR beta libraries. Using its own MiXCR run on the multiplex PCR reads, TCRdb lists one record per CDR3 protein. The table has 650,000 to 850,000 distinct CDR3 sequences, about 30% seen once; the top ten hold about two fifths. Described time point: persistent/refractory GD, antithyroid drugs over 5 years with positive TRAb. PBMC RNA served as the TCR library source. General study points: TRBV28, TRBJ1-2 and TRBJ2-5 were segments that persistent disease favored.

Germline V lookup: CDR1 SGHAT, CDR2 FQNNGV. V was trimmed by 0 bases and J by 0 bases, leaving 6 bases between them. The CDR3 is made up of 15 amino acids. The chain links TRBV11-2 to TRBJ1-3; D remains ambiguous. The sequenced sample was peripheral blood mononuclear cells (PBMCs), obtained when the disease was refractory, from a patient treated with antithyroid drugs. This sequence was found in a female donor with Graves disease. CDR3 bases: TGTGCCAGCAGCTTAGAAGCGGGCTCTGGAAACACCATATATTTT. It translates to CASSLEAGSGNTIYF.